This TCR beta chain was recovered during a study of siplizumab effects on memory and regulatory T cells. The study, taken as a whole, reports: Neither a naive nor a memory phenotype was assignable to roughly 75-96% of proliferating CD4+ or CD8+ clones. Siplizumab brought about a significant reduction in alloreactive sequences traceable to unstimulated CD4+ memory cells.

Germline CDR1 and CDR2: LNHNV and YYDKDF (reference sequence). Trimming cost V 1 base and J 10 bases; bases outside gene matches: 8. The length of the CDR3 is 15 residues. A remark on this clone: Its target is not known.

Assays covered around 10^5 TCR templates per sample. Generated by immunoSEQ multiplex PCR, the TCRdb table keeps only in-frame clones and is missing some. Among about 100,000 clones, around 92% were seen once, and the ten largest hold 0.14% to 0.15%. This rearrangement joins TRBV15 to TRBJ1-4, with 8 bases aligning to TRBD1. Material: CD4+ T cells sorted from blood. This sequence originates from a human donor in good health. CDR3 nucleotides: TGTGCCACCAGCAGAGTGCGTCAGGGGGCGGGAAAACTGTTTTTT. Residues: CATSRVRQGAGKLFF.